This is a list of T cell receptor beta chains from one sample in a study of cytomegalovirus exposure and HLA in healthy donors. Clones were sequenced by immunoSEQ multiplex PCR, and TCRdb holds only the in-frame ones, with some missing. The sample contains about 130,000 clones, around 80% of which appear only once. The material sequenced was PBMCs. Source of these receptors: a man aged 40-50 years in good health and CMV-seropositive. Each CDR3 is given with its conserved first and last residue. Fields, in order: D gene, J gene, clone size, V gene, CDR3 DNA, CDR3 protein. The D gene is left open where the match is weak. Clone size is given for some rows only: seen once, a few or many times, or a class if the clone is expanded.

TRBD2 TRBJ2-7 - TRBV4-2 TGTGCCAGCAGCCAGGGGGGGACTAACCTCTACGAGCAGTACTTC CASSQGGTNLYEQYF
TRBD1 TRBJ1-1 - TRBV15 TGTGCCACCAGCAGAGGTTTAAAGGGACAGATGAACACTGAAGCTTTCTTT CATSRGLKGQMNTEAFF
- TRBJ1-2 - TRBV14 TGTGCCAGCAGCCAGCGACACGGGTGGACAAGTGATTATGGCTACACCTTC CASSQRHGWTSDYGYTF
TRBD1 TRBJ1-5 - TRBV27 TGTACCAGCAGTCCGTGGACAGGGGGGGATCAGCCCCAGCATTTT CTSSPWTGGDQPQHF
TRBD2 TRBJ2-1 - TRBV25-1 TGTGCCAGCAGTGAATCAGCGGGAGACTACAATGAGCAGTTCTTC CASSESAGDYNEQFF
- TRBJ1-2 - TRBV11-2 TGTGCCAGCAGCTCCGCGCTTAGCTATGGCTACACCTTC CASSSALSYGYTF
TRBD2 TRBJ2-5 - TRBV29-1 TGCAGCGTTGAATCTGCTAGCGGACCCCAAGAGACCCAGTACTTC CSVESASGPQETQYF
TRBD2 TRBJ2-3 few TRBV5-4 TGTGCCAGCAGCTCAAGGGGCAGCGGGAGATTACCCGATACGCAGTATTTT CASSSRGSGRLPDTQYF
- TRBJ1-3 few TRBV5-4 TGTGCCAGCAGCTGGACCCGGGGAGCTGGAAACACCATATATTTT CASSWTRGAGNTIYF
- TRBJ2-2 - TRBV19 TGTGCCAGTAGTACAAACAGGCGGGGGGAGCTGTTTTTT CASSTNRRGELFF
TRBD2 TRBJ2-5 few TRBV27 TGTGCCAGCAGTAGAACTAGCGTTAAAGAGACCCAGTACTTC CASSRTSVKETQYF
TRBD1 TRBJ1-5 few TRBV29-1 TGCAGCGTTCAACAGGGGGCCAATCAGCCCCAGCATTTT CSVQQGANQPQHF
TRBD1 TRBJ1-6 - TRBV15 TGTGCCACCAGCAGAGGGGTCGGCAGGGGGCGATCACCCCTCCACTTT CATSRGVGRGRSPLHF
- TRBJ1-4 - TRBV11-2 TGTGCCAGCAGCCTAAACCCGGGGAACGATGAAAAACTGTTTTTT CASSLNPGNDEKLFF
- TRBJ1-5 - TRBV7-9 TGTGCCAGCAGCACGACAGCGCAGGGAAGAAATCAGCCCCAGCATTTT CASSTTAQGRNQPQHF
TRBD1 TRBJ1-2 - TRBV29-1 TGCAGCGTAGACAGGGGGGGCTACACCTTC CSVDRGGYTF
TRBD1 TRBJ1-2 - TRBV6-1 TGTGCCGGCAACGGCCGGTCGGGACAGCCATATGGCTACACCTTC CAGNGRSGQPYGYTF
- TRBJ2-1 - TRBV7-9 TGTGCCCTCGGCTACAATGAGCAGTTCTTC CALGYNEQFF
TRBD1 TRBJ2-5 - TRBV5-4 TGTGCCAGCAGCTTGGCGGCAGGGGGCCGTCAAGAGACCCAGTACTTC CASSLAAGGRQETQYF
TRBD2 TRBJ2-1 few TRBV23-1 TGCGCCAGAGCGGGACCAGATGGAAATGAGCAGTTCTTC CARAGPDGNEQFF
- TRBJ1-1 - TRBV30 TGTGCCTGGAGTGAGGGGTTGGGGTGGACTGAAGCTTTCTTT CAWSEGLGWTEAFF
TRBD1 TRBJ1-6 - TRBV2 TGTGCCAGCAGAGTGGACAGGGGGCGCGTGTCACCCCTCCACTTT CASRVDRGRVSPLHF
TRBD2 TRBJ2-4 - TRBV5-1 TGCGCCAGCAGCCCCACGGGAGGGGCGAACATTCAGTACTTC CASSPTGGANIQYF
TRBD1 TRBJ2-5 - TRBV10-2 TGCGCCAGCAGATTGGCAGGGGGTGAGGAGACCCAGTACTTC CASRLAGGEETQYF
TRBD1 TRBJ1-6 - TRBV6-5 TGTGCCAGCTCACGACAGGGGAAGGGGGATTCACCCCTCCACTTT CASSRQGKGDSPLHF
- TRBJ2-3 - TRBV5-1 TGCGCCAGCAGCCGACAGGCCACAGATACGCAGTATTTT CASSRQATDTQYF
TRBD1 TRBJ1-2 - TRBV7-9 TGTGCCAGCAGCTTAGGAGGGACAGGTGGCGGCTACACCTTC CASSLGGTGGGYTF
- TRBJ1-1 - TRBV20-1 TGCAGCATCCGGGGAGACACTGAAGCTTTCTTT CSIRGDTEAFF
TRBD1 TRBJ2-7 - TRBV5-6 TGTGCCAGCGGACAGGGTTGGGACGAGCAGTACTTC CASGQGWDEQYF
- TRBJ1-4 - TRBV18 TGTGCCAGCTCACCGATGGGACATAATGAAAAACTGTTTTTT CASSPMGHNEKLFF
- TRBJ2-7 - TRBV6-5 TGTGCCAGCAGTTACCAGGACGGGAACTACGAGCAGTACTTC CASSYQDGNYEQYF
TRBD1 TRBJ2-7 - TRBV5-1 TGCGCCAGCAGCTTGTCCCCCACAGGGGATTTCCCCTACGAGCAGTACTTC CASSLSPTGDFPYEQYF
- TRBJ1-3 - TRBV5-1 TGCGCCAGCAGTCTCCGCGGGGACCCCTCTGGAAACACCATATATTTT CASSLRGDPSGNTIYF
- TRBJ2-3 - TRBV9 TGTGCCAGCAGCCCCATTGGGGCCACAGATACGCAGTATTTT CASSPIGATDTQYF
- TRBJ1-4 - TRBV10-1 TGCGCCAGCAGTGAGTCTGCGGGCAGCGAAAAACTGTTTTTT CASSESAGSEKLFF
- TRBJ1-1 - TRBV6-6 TGTGCCAGCAGGCTTACAGGGTTCGAGACTGAAGCTTTCTTT CASRLTGFETEAFF
- TRBJ1-1 once TRBV7-6 TGTGCCAGCAGCCCTGGGCAGGGGAACACTGAAGCTTTCTTT CASSPGQGNTEAFF
TRBD1 TRBJ2-5 - TRBV6-5 TGTGCCAGCAAACGACAGGGGTTCGAGGAGACCCAGTACTTC CASKRQGFEETQYF
- TRBJ1-5 - TRBV4-1 TGCGCCAGCAGCCAAGTCCTGGCCGAACAGCCCCAGCATTTT CASSQVLAEQPQHF
TRBD2 TRBJ2-5 few TRBV28 TGTGCCAGCAGTCTTTCTAGCGGGAGGGGAGCTGGAGGAACCCAGTACTTC CASSLSSGRGAGGTQYF
- TRBJ2-1 - TRBV9 TGTGCCAGCAGCGTAGGTTCCAGGGCAGGCGATGAGCAGTTCTTC CASSVGSRAGDEQFF
- TRBJ2-1 - TRBV5-1 TGCGCCAGCAGCTTCGGGGTGAGCTCCTACAATGAGCAGTTCTTC CASSFGVSSYNEQFF
- TRBJ2-1 - TRBV4-1 TGCGCCAGCAGCCTTAGTCAGGGGTCGAGCTCCTACAATGAGCAGTTCTTC CASSLSQGSSSYNEQFF
TRBD1 TRBJ2-2 - TRBV27 TGTGCCAGCAGCCTCGGGACAGTAGGAGCCGGGGAGCTGTTTTTT CASSLGTVGAGELFF
TRBD1 TRBJ2-7 - TRBV2 TGTGCCAGCTCCCCGTCAGGGGGCCTCTCCTACGAGCAGTACTTC CASSPSGGLSYEQYF
TRBD1 TRBJ2-4 - TRBV10-3 TGTGCCATCAAGGACAGGGAAAACATTCAGTACTTC CAIKDRENIQYF
TRBD2 TRBJ2-3 - TRBV9 TGTGCCAGCAGCGTAGGAGTAGCGGGGAGGGATACGCAGTATTTT CASSVGVAGRDTQYF
- TRBJ1-2 - TRBV28 TGTGCCAGCACCTCAACCCCCCAGGGCCATGGTAACTATGGCTACACCTTC CASTSTPQGHGNYGYTF
- TRBJ2-6 - TRBV23-1 TGCGCCAGCTTAGGGGCTGGGGCCAACGTCCTGACTTTC CASLGAGANVLTF
- TRBJ2-6 - TRBV10-3 TGTGCCATCAGTGGCAGGCTATCCTCCGGGGCCAACGTCCTGACTTTC CAISGRLSSGANVLTF
- TRBJ2-5 few TRBV5-1 TGCGCCAGCAGCTTGCGTCCGTCAGGGCAAGAGACCCAGTACTTC CASSLRPSGQETQYF
- TRBJ1-1 - TRBV11-3 TGTGCCAGCAGCTTAATAGCCAACACTGAAGCTTTCTTT CASSLIANTEAFF
- TRBJ2-7 few TRBV5-1 TGCGCCAGCCCCCTTGCAGGCCAACCCTACGAGCAGTACTTC CASPLAGQPYEQYF